This passage covers 21 T cell receptor beta chains from one sample sequenced in a study of patients and donors after allogeneic stem cell transplantation. In TCRdb, the RT-PCR reads were re-called with MiXCR into one record per CDR3 protein. The profile shows hundreds of thousands of distinct CDR3 sequences, 14% of them singletons. Sample: blood, either unsorted or a sorted T cell fraction (not recorded which). These receptor sequences come from a human donor who was either an allogeneic HSCT recipient or a stem cell or donor lymphocyte infusion donor (not recorded which). It is not recorded whose cells these are; they may come from a transplant donor.

A remark on this clonotype: A much larger clone is a single base away; this may be a read error. The V gene is TRBV6-5, the J gene TRBJ2-7; a weak D match, TRBD1 (5 bases). CDR3 length: 14 residues. Trimming left V 0 bases short and J 4 bases short, with 10 bases between. The germline V gene has CDR1 MNHEY and CDR2 SVGAGI. The CDR3 DNA reads TGTGCCAGCAGTTACTCGACAGCGAATTACGAGCAGTACTTC. It specifies CASSYSTANYEQYF.

There are many counts of this clonotype. V gene TRBV12-3 or TRBV12-4 combines with J gene TRBJ1-2; 10 bases map to TRBD1. J gave up 2 bases and V 0 bases, and 6 bases lay outside the gene matches. The CDR3 extends over 17 amino acids. DNA of the CDR3: TGTGCCAGCAGTTTAGCGGTGGGGACAGGGGCGAACTATGGCTACACCTTC. This codes for CASSLAVGTGANYGYTF.

This clonotype was counted ten times or more. The chain has TRBV7-9 and TRBJ2-5; 9 bases map to TRBD2. V trimming: 5 bases; J trimming: 6 bases; junction bases outside the gene matches: 7. The CDR3 is 14 amino acids. CDR1 is SEHNR and CDR2 is FQNEAQ in the germline V gene (reference sequence). The CDR3 loop reads CASSHSGGDQTQYF. CDR3 nucleotide sequence: TGTGCCAGCAGCCATAGCGGGGGAGATCAGACCCAGTACTTC.

This chain uses TRBV5-1 with TRBJ2-5, with 8 bases matching TRBD2. Germline lookup yields CDR1 SGHRS and CDR2 YFSETQ. V was clipped by 4 bases and J by 4 bases; unmatched bases: 15. The CDR3 runs 17 residues. Here the CDR3 DNA reads TGCGCCAGCAGCCCGAATGGGGATAGCGGGGATGGAGAGACCCAGTACTTC. It is translated as CASSPNGDSGDGETQYF. Full variable domain (remainder filled in from reference TRBV5-1 and TRBJ2-5): KAGVTQTPRYLIKTRGQQVTLSCSPISGHRSVSWYQQTPGQGLQFLFEYFSETQRNKGNFPGRFSGRQFSNSRSEMNVSTLELGDSALYLCASSPNGDSGDGETQYFGPGTRLLVL.

The chain carries TRBV5-1 and TRBJ2-2, with 7 bases matching TRBD2. The J segment lost 1 base and the V segment lost 0 bases, leaving 6 bases of the junction unmatched. The length of the CDR3 is 17 residues. CDR1 is SGHRS, CDR2 YFSETQ, per germline. The CDR3 region is CASSLDGGGVNTGELFF. Here the CDR3 DNA reads TGCGCCAGCAGCTTGGACGGGGGAGGGGTGAACACCGGGGAGCTGTTTTTT.

At least ten counts were recorded for this clonotype. The CDR3 spells CASSPQGPSPEAFF. The CDR3 DNA sequence: TGTGCCAGCAGTCCACAGGGTCCTAGTCCTGAAGCTTTCTTT. The gene calls are TRBV2 and TRBJ1-1; perhaps TRBD1 as D (6 bases). Germline V gene data show CDR1 as SNHLY and CDR2 as FYNNEI. The CDR3 extends over 14 amino acids. V lost 5 bases to trimming and J lost 6 bases, with 16 bases between them.

The chain has TRBV2 and TRBJ2-5; D is unresolved. Trimming removed 6 bases from V and 0 bases from J, with 11 bases in between. CDR3 length: 14 residues. The germline CDR1 and CDR2 sequences are SNHLY and FYNNEI. This chain's CDR3 is CASSTTANQETQYF. CDR3 bases: TGTGCCAGCAGCACCACAGCTAACCAAGAGACCCAGTACTTC.

The rearrangement uses TRBV3-1 and TRBJ2-1; 16 bases are shared with TRBD2. Per germline, CDR1 LGHDT and CDR2 YNNKEL (reference sequence). Losses at the gene ends were 3 bases for V and 15 bases for J; bases not matched to a gene: 17. The CDR3 consists of 18 residues. CDR3 amino acids: CASSQEGFPGLAGGVPFF. CDR3 bases: TGTGCCAGCAGCCAGGAGGGCTTCCCGGGACTAGCGGGAGGGGTGCCGTTCTTC.

The chain has TRBV12-3 or TRBV12-4 and TRBJ1-1, with a tentative D call TRBD1 (5 bases). The CDR3 contains 18 residues. V was trimmed by 6 bases and J by 4 bases, leaving 27 bases between them. CDR3: CASSRTRDALLRGTEAFF. The CDR3 nucleotides read TGTGCCAGCAGCCGGACCCGGGACGCCCTACTTCGGGGCACTGAAGCTTTCTTT.

This clonotype was counted at least ten times. This sequence joins TRBV5-1 and TRBJ1-1, with D possibly being TRBD1 (6 bases). V lost 6 bases and J lost 9, with 21 bases in between. Germline values: CDR1 SGHRS, CDR2 YFSETQ. There are 14 residues in the CDR3. CDR3 protein: CASTDNTKGQKAFF. The CDR3 bases are TGCGCCAGCACCGACAACACAAAAGGACAGAAAGCTTTCTTT.

This clonotype was recorded a few times. The chain couples TRBV27 to TRBJ2-5, with 8 positions matching TRBD2. Trimming removed 5 bases from V and 4 bases from J; junction bases left unmatched: 6. Germline lookup yields CDR1 MNHEY and CDR2 SMNVEV (reference sequence). This CDR3 is built from 14 residues. The chain's CDR3 is CASSPGGGRETQYF. In nucleotides, the CDR3 is TGTGCCAGCAGTCCCGGGGGGGGGCGAGAGACCCAGTACTTC.

This clonotype was counted a few times. The chain recombines TRBV11-3 with TRBJ1-3; D gene ambiguous. CDR1 is SGHNT, CDR2 YENEEA, per germline. This CDR3 is built from 15 residues. Deletions cut 7 bases from V and 4 bases from J, with 17 bases between. The CDR3 here is CASTRRRGEGNTIYF. In DNA form, the CDR3 reads TGTGCCAGCACCCGAAGGCGGGGAGAAGGAAACACCATATATTTT.

This clonotype appeared a few times. The chain couples TRBV7-9 to TRBJ2-7; 7 bases match TRBD1. J lost 5 bases, V lost 3 bases, and 7 bases had no gene match. Looked up from germline, CDR1 is SEHNR and CDR2 is FQNEAQ (reference sequence). The CDR3 covers 14 residues. CDR3 DNA sequence: TGTGCCAGCAGCTTTACAGGGGACATTGACGAGCAGTACTTC. Residues: CASSFTGDIDEQYF.

This clonotype was recorded many times. The chain employs TRBV5-1 and TRBJ1-5; no firm D call. The ends were cut back, 1 base at V and 5 bases at J, with 7 bases in the middle. Germline CDR1 SGHRS, CDR2 YFSETQ. This CDR3 spans 13 amino acids. The CDR3 DNA reads TGCGCCAGCAGCTTGTATCCGGATCAGCCCCAGCATTTT. Amino acid sequence: CASSLYPDQPQHF.

This clonotype was observed a few times. The chain couples TRBV9 to TRBJ2-5; D is perhaps TRBD1 or TRBD2 (5 bases each). Trimming stripped 4 bases from V and 4 bases from J, with 20 bases between. The CDR3 consists of 16 residues. Germline-derived CDR1 and CDR2 are SGDLS and YYNGEE. Here the CDR3 reads CASSLSTRTRGETQYF. Here the CDR3 DNA reads TGTGCCAGCAGCTTAAGTACTAGGACAAGGGGAGAGACCCAGTACTTC.

This clonotype came up many times. The CDR3 is CASSAINRGVFDEQYF. CDR3 in DNA: TGTGCCAGCAGCGCCATAAACAGGGGAGTATTCGACGAGCAGTACTTC. This sequence joins TRBV7-2 and TRBJ2-7, with 7 nucleotides matching TRBD1. Germline V gene lookup returns CDR1 SGHTA and CDR2 FQGNSA. The CDR3 extends over 16 amino acids. V lost 5 bases, J lost 5 bases, and 15 bases stayed unmatched.

V is TRBV19 and J is TRBJ2-7; 7 bases agree with TRBD2. With V trimmed by 3 bases and J by 5 bases, 4 bases remained unmatched. Germline-derived CDR1 and CDR2 are LNHDA and SQIVND (reference sequence). The CDR3 is 13 residues long. The CDR3 spells CASSMQGGNEQYF. The DNA of the CDR3 is TGTGCCAGTAGTATGCAGGGAGGGAACGAGCAGTACTTC.

CDR3 in DNA: TGTGCCAGCATTCCGGCAGGGACAGGACCCTACGAGCAGTACTTC. Protein: CASIPAGTGPYEQYF. J is TRBJ2-7 and V is TRBV7-2; 8 bases align to TRBD1. Looked up from germline, CDR1 is SGHTA and CDR2 is FQGNSA. With 7 bases clipped from V and 2 bases from J, the junction kept 10 bases outside the gene matches. This CDR3 is 15 amino acids long.

V is TRBV19 and J is TRBJ2-5; 7 bases are a match to TRBD1. CDR1 and CDR2 from the germline V gene are LNHDA and SQIVND (reference sequence). J gave up 0 bases and V 1 base, and 5 bases lay outside the gene matches. This CDR3 region has 16 residues. CDR3 DNA: TGTGCCAGTAGTATAGCCACAGGGGCGTACCAAGAGACCCAGTACTTC. Its translation: CASSIATGAYQETQYF.

This clonotype was picked up a small number of times. The rearrangement joins TRBV28 to TRBJ1-1, with D unclear. CDR1 is MDHEN and CDR2 is SYDVKM in the germline V gene. The CDR3 sequence is 14 residues long. The ends were cut back, 6 bases at V and 3 bases at J, with 14 bases in the middle. CDR3 in amino acids: CASSPIGGDTEAFF. CDR3 coding DNA: TGTGCCAGCAGCCCCATAGGTGGGGACACTGAAGCTTTCTTT.

The genes are TRBV11-2 and TRBJ1-6, with D maybe TRBD1 (6 bases). Trimming shortened V by 5 bases and J by 6 bases, and 26 bases separated the two germline ends. The CDR3 covers 19 residues. CDR1 is SGHAT and CDR2 is FQNNGV in the germline V gene. In nucleotides, the CDR3 is TGTGCCAGCAGCCCCCGAGGGGGGGGTGGGATGGGACCTAATTCACCCCTCCACTTT. It codes for CASSPRGGGGMGPNSPLHF.